The 27 T cell receptor beta chains presented below share a single source sample, sequenced in a study of T cells after yellow fever vaccination. TCRdb reanalysed the 5' RACE reads using MiXCR and keeps one entry per CDR3 protein. The sample consists of 250,000 or so distinct CDR3 sequences, 6.5% to 7.5% of them appearing once. Sequences were derived from CD4+ T cells sorted from PBMCs, sampled on the day of the yellow fever booster vaccination. Receptors were obtained from a man aged 25 to 40 who received the YFV17D yellow fever vaccine.

This clonotype was seen repeatedly, ten times or more. This chain links TRBV7-9 with TRBJ2-7, with no clear D. Germline CDR1 is SEHNR and CDR2 is FQNEAQ (reference sequence). This CDR3 has 12 amino acids. Trimming took 5 bases from V and 0 from J, leaving 5 bases between them. The CDR3 loop is CASSPSSYEQYF. CDR3 nucleotide sequence: TGTGCCAGCAGCCCTAGCTCCTACGAGCAGTACTTC.

This clonotype was counted a few times. V is TRBV5-1 and J is TRBJ2-2; the D is unclear. Trimming left V 0 bases short and J 0 bases short, with 6 bases between. CDR1 is SGHRS and CDR2 is YFSETQ in the germline V gene. The CDR3 totals 15 residues. The CDR3 coding sequence is TGCGCCAGCAGCTTGGAGACAACGAACACCGGGGAGCTGTTTTTT. This gives the protein CASSLETTNTGELFF.

Only a few counts were recorded for this clonotype. The chain combines TRBV6-4 with TRBJ2-1, with a weak D call TRBD2 (6 bases). Trimming removed 5 bases from V and 6 bases from J, with 17 bases in between. The CDR3 spans 15 residues. The V gene's germline CDR1 is MRHNA and CDR2 SNTAGT. CDR3 residues: CASSTGVLGLNEQFF. In DNA form, the CDR3 reads TGTGCCAGCAGTACGGGAGTCCTTGGGCTCAATGAGCAGTTCTTC.

This clonotype has a handful of counts. V is TRBV5-1 and J is TRBJ2-5, with TRBD1 identical over 7 bases. V gave up 4 bases and J gave up 4 bases; unmatched junction bases: 13. The CDR3 loop spans 16 amino acids. CDR1 and CDR2 from the germline V gene are SGHRS and YFSETQ. The CDR3 region has the DNA TGCGCCAGCAGCATCCAGACAGGGCAAGGTGGAGAGACCCAGTACTTC. It codes for CASSIQTGQGGETQYF.

V and J are TRBV21-1 and TRBJ2-7; the table's D call, TRBD2, was not checked against the DNA. TRBV21-1 is a listed pseudogene. The CDR3 length is 15 residues. The CDR3 spells CASSNGASGRAQQYF. CDR3 in DNA: TGTGCCAGCAGCAATGGGGCTAGCGGGAGGGCCCAGCAGTACTTC.

In its sample, this clonotype was seen many times. The rearrangement links TRBV5-1 to TRBJ2-2, with D unresolved. CDR1 is SGHRS and CDR2 is YFSETQ in the germline V gene. V shed 4 bases and J shed 0 bases, with 13 bases lying between them. The CDR3 totals 16 residues. The CDR3 bases are TGCGCCAGCAGCGTTCAAGGACCGACGAACACCGGGGAGCTGTTTTTT. Protein: CASSVQGPTNTGELFF.

This clonotype was counted only a few times. The genes are TRBV6-2 or TRBV6-3 and TRBJ2-1; weak D call: TRBD1 (6 bases). The CDR3 spans 14 residues. Trimming pared 7 bases from V and 8 bases from J, leaving 18 bases between. CDR1 is MNHEY, CDR2 SVGEGT, per germline. The CDR3 protein is CASTLRGKLDEQFF. The CDR3 bases are TGTGCCAGCACCTTAAGGGGGAAATTAGATGAGCAGTTCTTC.

The V and J genes are TRBV12-3 or TRBV12-4 and TRBJ2-1, with D unclear. The CDR3 spans 17 residues. V lost 7 bases, J lost 2 bases, and 21 bases lay in between. CDR3 in DNA: TGTGCCAGCACCTTTACTCGGTTGGTAGTCCCCTACAATGAGCAGTTCTTC. It specifies CASTFTRLVVPYNEQFF.

This clonotype was detected only a few times. This sequence joins TRBV27 and TRBJ2-5, with D uncertain. CDR3 length equals 13 residues. V was pared by 5 bases and J by 5 bases, with 12 bases between. Germline CDR1 reads MNHEY; CDR2 reads SMNVEV (reference sequence). The CDR3 DNA follows: TGTGCCAGCAGTAGGCTAACTGGGGAGACCCAGTACTTC. Translated, it gives CASSRLTGETQYF.

This clonotype has a handful of counts. The chain recombines TRBV18 with TRBJ1-4; D is perhaps TRBD1 (6 bases). CDR1 and CDR2 from the germline V gene are KGHSH and LQKENI. Deletions cut 3 bases from V and 4 bases from J, with 9 bases between. The CDR3 totals 14 residues. The CDR3 here is CASSPGAGNEKLFF. In nucleotides, the CDR3 is TGTGCCAGCTCACCGGGGGCTGGTAATGAAAAACTGTTTTTT.

This clonotype came up many times. The genes are TRBV29-1 and TRBJ2-1, with TRBD1 matching 7 bases. Germline lookup yields CDR1 SQVTM and CDR2 ANQGSEA. The CDR3 extends over 14 amino acids. With V trimmed by 6 bases and J by 4 bases, 9 bases remained unmatched. CDR3 coding DNA: TGCAGCGTCCGAGACAGGGATTTGTACAATGAGCAGTTCTTC. This encodes CSVRDRDLYNEQFF.

V is TRBV4-3 and J is TRBJ2-1, with unresolved D. V lost 0 bases, J lost 7 bases, and 13 bases lay in between. CDR1 and CDR2 from the germline V gene are LGHNA and YSLEER. The CDR3 is 15 residues long. The CDR3 reads CASSQDVDGSNEQFF. In nucleotides, the CDR3 is TGCGCCAGCAGCCAAGATGTCGACGGGTCGAATGAGCAGTTCTTC.

The chain couples TRBV5-1 to TRBJ1-3; D gene ambiguous. This CDR3 comprises 13 residues. V gave up 4 bases and J gave up 0 bases, with 5 bases separating them. Germline V gene lookup returns CDR1 SGHRS and CDR2 YFSETQ. CDR3 in amino acids: CASSPTSGNTIYF. CDR3 sequence (DNA): TGCGCCAGCAGCCCAACCTCTGGAAACACCATATATTTT.

The V and J genes are TRBV11-2 and TRBJ2-7; no definite D call. The CDR3 has 16 residues. Germline CDR1 is SGHAT and CDR2 is FQNNGV. The V end lost 4 bases, the J end lost 0 bases, and 16 bases lay between the germline ends. This chain's CDR3 is CASSSVLGQNSYEQYF. DNA of the CDR3: TGTGCCAGCAGCTCAGTCCTGGGTCAGAACTCCTACGAGCAGTACTTC.

In this sample, this clonotype turned up a few times. This chain's CDR3 is CASSVEGGQGVGYTF. In DNA form, the CDR3 reads TGTGCCAGCAGCGTAGAAGGAGGGCAGGGGGTTGGCTACACCTTC. J is TRBJ1-2 and V is TRBV9; the match to TRBD1 covers 7 bases. There are 15 residues in the CDR3. The V gene end was trimmed by 0 bases and the J gene end by 7 bases; junction bases not matched to a gene: 9. Germline assignment: CDR1 SGDLS and CDR2 YYNGEE.

This clonotype showed up just a few times. CDR3 in DNA: TGTGCCAGCTCACCACCCGTGGGAGGGTCGAACACCGGGGAGCTGTTTTTT. Protein product: CASSPPVGGSNTGELFF. The rearrangement uses TRBV18 and TRBJ2-2; 7 bases map to TRBD2. Germline V gives CDR1 KGHSH, CDR2 LQKENI. The CDR3 covers 17 residues. Trimming cost V 0 bases and J 0 bases; bases outside gene matches: 4.

This clonotype was counted at least ten times. The V gene is TRBV20-1, the J gene TRBJ2-3; 10 bases are a match to TRBD2. J gave up 5 bases and V 2 bases, and 13 bases lay outside the gene matches. The germline V gene has CDR1 DFQATT and CDR2 SNEGSKA (reference sequence). The CDR3 runs 17 residues. The CDR3 loop is CSARKRLAGWEGDTQYF. Here the CDR3 DNA reads TGCAGTGCTAGAAAACGACTAGCGGGCTGGGAGGGAGATACGCAGTATTTT.

With regard to this clonotype: Given a much more abundant clone one base away, this may be a read error. V and J are TRBV19 and TRBJ2-1; a weak D match, TRBD2 (6 bases). Per germline, CDR1 LNHDA and CDR2 SQIVND (reference sequence). The CDR3 totals 14 residues. The CDR3 protein is CASTGRGSYNEQLF. In DNA form, the CDR3 reads TGTGCCAGTACCGGGAGAGGGTCCTACAATGAGCAGCTCTTC.

The chain has TRBV7-8 and TRBJ2-1, with a weak D call TRBD2 (6 bases). CDR1 is SGHVS and CDR2 is FQNEAQ in the germline V gene. V lost 5 bases and J 6 bases, leaving 17 bases between the germline ends. The CDR3 contains 15 residues. The CDR3 spells CASSLPRLVINEQFF. The DNA for the CDR3 is TGTGCCAGCAGCCTCCCTCGACTAGTTATCAATGAGCAGTTCTTC.

There are many counts of this clonotype. This rearrangement joins TRBV18 to TRBJ2-5, with no clear D. The V gene lost 4 bases and the J gene lost 0 bases, with 6 bases spanning the gap. This CDR3 is built from 13 residues. The germline gives CDR1 KGHSH, CDR2 LQKENI. The CDR3 sequence: CASSLQHQETQYF. The CDR3 DNA reads TGTGCCAGCTCACTACAGCACCAAGAGACCCAGTACTTC.

This clonotype was recorded a few times. The chain has TRBV7-2 and TRBJ2-7; 10 nucleotides agree with TRBD2. CDR3 size: 15 residues. Germline trimming cut 5 bases from V and 7 bases from J; bases unmatched to any gene: 11. Germline V gene data show CDR1 as SGHTA and CDR2 as FQGNSA. The CDR3 is CASSPRLAGVAEQYF. Written as DNA, the CDR3 is TGTGCCAGCAGCCCCCGCCTAGCGGGAGTCGCAGAGCAGTACTTC. The complete variable domain, with remaining parts taken from reference TRBV7-2 and TRBJ2-7, reads GAGVSQSPSNKVTEKGKDVELRCDPISGHTALYWYRQSLGQGLEFLIYFQGNSAPDKSGLPSDRFSAERTGGSVSTLTIQRTQQEDSAVYLCASSPRLAGVAEQYFGPGTRLTVT.

This clonotype was detected only a few times. J is TRBJ2-7 and V is TRBV3-1; D remains ambiguous. This CDR3 is 14 amino acids long. CDR1 is LGHDT, CDR2 YNNKEL, per germline (reference sequence). V was cut by 0 bases and J by 0 bases, with 6 bases left in between. CDR3 DNA sequence: TGTGCCAGCAGCCAAGACTGGAGCTCCTACGAGCAGTACTTC. The encoded protein is CASSQDWSSYEQYF.

A word on this clonotype: An end of the junction does not agree with germline; a read error may underlie this. The chain carries TRBV29-1 and TRBJ2-2; D assignment may be TRBD1 or TRBD2 (6 bases each). Germline V CDR1 and CDR2: SQVTM, ANQGSEA. CDR3 length: 17 amino acids. The CDR3, as DNA: TGCAGCGTCGAAGGAGGTTGGGGGGCGGCGAACACCGGGGAGCTGTTTTTT. It translates to CSVEGGWGAANTGELFF.

This clonotype was observed at least ten times. This chain connects TRBV6-4 to TRBJ2-1, with D unresolved. CDR1 is MRHNA, CDR2 SNTAGT, per germline. This CDR3 is built from 13 residues. The V end was cut by 4 bases, the J end by 7 bases, with 11 bases between. The CDR3, as DNA: TGTGCCAGCAGTGCTTCACTTAGTAATGAGCAGTTCTTC. It yields the protein CASSASLSNEQFF.

This clonotype was found a few times. Written as DNA, the CDR3 is TGTGCCAGCAGCGGCGGGCAGGGGACTGGAAACACCATATATTTT. This translates into CASSGGQGTGNTIYF. The chain carries TRBV27 and TRBJ1-3; D perhaps matches TRBD1 (6 bases). In germline, CDR1 is MNHEY, CDR2 SMNVEV (reference sequence). The length of the CDR3 is 15 residues. V was pared by 6 bases and J by 2 bases, with 14 bases between.

This clonotype showed up just a few times. CDR3 nucleotides: TGTGCCAGCAGCCAAGATCTCATGGCGGATACGCAGTATTTT. It encodes CASSQDLMADTQYF. V gene TRBV4-2 combines with J gene TRBJ2-3; D call uncertain. Germline assignment: CDR1 LGHNA and CDR2 YNFKEQ. This CDR3 is built from 14 residues. Trimming pared 0 bases from V and 6 bases from J, leaving 10 bases between.

This clonotype was found a few times. The V call is TRBV5-1, the J call TRBJ2-5; D remains ambiguous. Trimming removed 5 bases at V and 3 bases at J, with 5 bases between. The CDR3 is 11 amino acids. Germline-derived CDR1 and CDR2 are SGHRS and YFSETQ. CDR3 sequence reads: CASRVEETQYF. Here the CDR3 DNA reads TGCGCCAGCAGGGTTGAAGAGACCCAGTACTTC.